These 26 T cell receptor beta chains came from one sample sequenced in a study of blood T cell repertoires in COVID-19 (TCRdb year 2020). Libraries were built with the immunoSEQ multiplex PCR assay. The table was pulled from immuneACCESS by TCRdb, which kept in-frame rearrangements only. Such tables lose some clones; where checked, under half of the loss comes from unresolved V genes, and the rest has no known cause. Within this sample are fewer than 350,000 clones, with about 90% of them counted one time only. Roughly 12% of the sample is in the top ten clones. The sequenced sample was peripheral blood. All receptors derive from a woman aged 30 to 39 with COVID-19, enrolled during active disease.

This clone was seen once. Other DNA sequences within the sample encode an identical CDR3. The rearrangement uses TRBV6-5 and TRBJ2-2; D not resolved. Germline CDR1 and CDR2: MNHEY and SVGAGI. CDR3 length: 15 residues. V lost 0 bases and J 2 bases, leaving 7 bases between the germline ends. CDR3 amino acids: CASSYSNRNTGELFF. In DNA form, the CDR3 reads TGTGCCAGCAGTTACTCGAATAGAAACACCGGGGAGCTGTTTTTT.

The rearrangement links TRBV29-1 to TRBJ1-1; 7 bases are a match to TRBD1. CDR3 length: 12 amino acids. Germline V gene lookup returns CDR1 SQVTM and CDR2 ANQGSEA. V gave up 5 bases and J gave up 5 bases; unmatched junction bases: 5. DNA of the CDR3: TGCAGCGTTACCACAGGGGAAACTGAAGCTTTCTTT. Translation: CSVTTGETEAFF.

V gene TRBV18 combines with J gene TRBJ2-2; 10 nucleotides agree with TRBD1. Germline loops: CDR1 KGHSH, CDR2 LQKENI. CDR3 size: 17 residues. After removal of 2 bases from V and 4 bases from J, the junction contained 7 bases not matched to a gene. The CDR3 DNA follows: TGTGCCAGCTCACCAGTGGGACAGGGGTCCTTCACCGGGGAGCTGTTTTTT. It yields the protein CASSPVGQGSFTGELFF.

The CDR3 loop reads CASSSPPGFTGELFF. In DNA, the CDR3 is TGTGCCAGCAGCTCCCCTCCCGGGTTCACCGGGGAGCTGTTTTTT. The rearrangement links TRBV7-9 to TRBJ2-2; D unclear. This CDR3 is 15 amino acids long. V was shortened by 4 bases and J by 4 bases, with 13 bases between the two germline ends. Per germline, CDR1 SEHNR and CDR2 FQNEAQ (reference sequence).

The V call is TRBV3-1 (or the pseudogene TRBV3-2), the J call TRBJ2-7; TRBD1 matches 7 bases. After removal of 6 bases from V and 2 bases from J, the junction contained 4 bases not matched to a gene. The CDR3 sequence is 13 residues long. CDR1 is LGHDT, CDR2 YNNKEL, per germline (reference sequence). The CDR3, as DNA: TGTGCCAGCAGTGTACAGGGGACCTACGAGCAGTACTTC. Protein product: CASSVQGTYEQYF.

Concerning this clone: One junction end disagrees with the germline gene, perhaps due to a read error. The chain uses TRBV6-1 and TRBJ1-1, with D maybe TRBD1 (6 bases). CDR1 MNHNS and CDR2 SASEGT come from the germline V gene. This CDR3 spans 15 amino acids. The CDR3 DNA sequence: TGTGCCAGCAGTGAAGCGCTTATACAGGGTTCGTTTGGGATCTTT. It yields the protein CASSEALIQGSFGIF.

CDR3: CASKDRTVSYEQYF. CDR3 sequence (DNA): TGCGCCAGTAAAGACAGGACCGTCTCCTACGAGCAGTACTTC. V gene TRBV5-1 combines with J gene TRBJ2-7; D may be TRBD1 (6 bases). Deletions cut 8 bases from V and 0 bases from J, with 15 bases between. The CDR3 runs 14 residues. Germline-derived CDR1 and CDR2 are SGHRS and YFSETQ.

This clone was seen only a few times. This rearrangement joins TRBV5-1 to TRBJ1-3; tentatively, D is TRBD1 (6 bases). The germline V gene encodes CDR1 SGHRS and CDR2 YFSETQ. Trimming pared 6 bases from V and 0 bases from J, leaving 10 bases between. The CDR3 runs 14 residues. This CDR3 reads CASTRGTSGNTIYF. CDR3 sequence (DNA): TGCGCCAGCACAAGGGGGACCTCTGGAAACACCATATATTTT.

The chain combines TRBV5-6 with TRBJ1-2; D is unclear. Trimming left V 0 bases short and J 4 bases short, with 7 bases between. Germline CDR1 SGHDT, CDR2 YYEEEE. The CDR3 is made up of 13 amino acids. CDR3 in amino acids: CASSLDGSYGYTF. In DNA, the CDR3 is TGTGCCAGCAGCTTGGACGGTAGCTATGGCTACACCTTC.

There are a few counts of this clone. The genes are TRBV7-8 and TRBJ1-2; 9 bases fit TRBD1. CDR3 size: 14 residues. V gave up 5 bases and J gave up 4 bases; unmatched junction bases: 5. Germline-derived CDR1 and CDR2 are SGHVS and FQNEAQ. This CDR3 is CASSQPTGGYGYTF. In DNA form, the CDR3 reads TGTGCCAGCAGCCAACCGACAGGGGGCTATGGCTACACCTTC.

The chain is built from TRBV7-8 and TRBJ2-7; D is uncertain. Germline V gives CDR1 SGHVS, CDR2 FQNEAQ. CDR3 length: 13 amino acids. The V gene lost 1 base and the J gene lost 6 bases, with 10 bases spanning the gap. CDR3 loop: CASSLGRLGEQYF. The CDR3 bases are TGTGCCAGCAGCTTAGGCAGGCTCGGCGAGCAGTACTTC.

The chain joins TRBV29-1 to TRBJ2-1; 8 nucleotides match TRBD2. The CDR3 consists of 14 residues. Germline V CDR1 and CDR2: SQVTM, ANQGSEA. V dropped 5 bases and J dropped 7; count of bases not matched to a gene: 10. The CDR3 nucleotides read TGCAGCGTTAATGTCGGGGGGGCTGGGAATGAGCAGTTCTTC. It translates to CSVNVGGAGNEQFF.

The rearrangement joins TRBV5-1 to TRBJ2-1; possibly TRBD1 for D (6 bases). The germline V gene has CDR1 SGHRS and CDR2 YFSETQ. This CDR3 region has 13 residues. The V and J ends lost 5 bases and 8 bases respectively, with 14 bases between them. For the CDR3, the DNA is TGCGCCAGCAGGGACAGCCCTTCCGATGAGCAGTTCTTC. It is translated as CASRDSPSDEQFF.

The chain has TRBV7-7 and TRBJ2-5; 7 bases match TRBD2. With 5 bases clipped from V and 4 bases from J, the junction kept 10 bases outside the gene matches. Germline V gene sequence: CDR1 SSHAT, CDR2 FNYEAQ (reference sequence). This CDR3 has 15 residues. The CDR3 DNA is TGTGCCAGCAGCGGGGTTGGGGGGGTCGGAGAGACCCAGTACTTC. This translates into CASSGVGGVGETQYF.

The chain employs TRBV13 and TRBJ2-1; 9 bases are a match to TRBD2. Trimming took 2 bases from V and 2 from J; bases not matched to a gene: 10. Germline lookup yields CDR1 PRHDT and CDR2 FYEKMQ (reference sequence). The CDR3 has 18 residues. The CDR3 DNA is TGTGCCAGCAGCTTACTGGGCGGGGGGGCCGGACCCTACAATGAGCAGTTCTTC. Amino acids: CASSLLGGGAGPYNEQFF.

The V call is TRBV3-1 (or the pseudogene TRBV3-2), the J call TRBJ2-5; D uncertain. Trimming left V 3 bases short and J 4 bases short, with 9 bases between. The CDR3 extends over 13 amino acids. The V gene's germline CDR1 is LGHDT and CDR2 YNNKEL (reference sequence). In nucleotides, the CDR3 is TGTGCCAGCAGCCACAATGGCCGAGAGACCCAGTACTTC. As protein: CASSHNGRETQYF.

This chain uses TRBV5-4 with TRBJ1-1; 9 bases align to TRBD1. Germline trimming cut 3 bases from V and 4 bases from J; bases unmatched to any gene: 4. The CDR3 has 14 amino acids. Germline V gene lookup returns CDR1 SGHNT and CDR2 YYREEE (reference sequence). This CDR3 reads CASSSDRGTTEAFF. The DNA of the CDR3 is TGTGCCAGCAGCTCTGACAGGGGGACCACTGAAGCTTTCTTT.

CDR3 DNA: TGCGCCAGCAGCCAAGAGGGGGCGAGTGGCAGAAAACTGTTTTTT. Its protein is CASSQEGASGRKLFF. The J gene is TRBJ1-4, the V gene TRBV4-1; TRBD1 is a possible D gene (6 bases). The CDR3 has 15 amino acids. The germline gives CDR1 MGHRA, CDR2 YSYEKL. With 0 bases removed from V and 10 bases from J, the gap between germline ends came to 15 bases.

V usage is TRBV19 and J usage is TRBJ2-1; the D gene is possibly TRBD1 (6 bases). The CDR3 runs to 15 residues. CDR1 and CDR2 from the germline V gene are LNHDA and SQIVND (reference sequence). V lost 1 base and J 9 bases, leaving 16 bases between the germline ends. DNA for the CDR3: TGTGCCAGTAGTATAGGATACAGGGCAGGTAGTGAGCAGTTCTTC. It yields the protein CASSIGYRAGSEQFF.

The chain links TRBV5-5 to TRBJ1-2, with TRBD1 as a possible D gene (5 bases). V lost 0 bases and J lost 4, with 13 bases in between. Looked up from germline, CDR1 is SGHKS and CDR2 is YYEKEE (reference sequence). The CDR3 is 15 residues long. This CDR3 is CASSLVIDRIYGYTF. The CDR3 DNA follows: TGTGCCAGCAGCTTGGTTATCGACAGAATCTATGGCTACACCTTC. The variable domain in full, with the rest retrieved from reference TRBV5-5 and TRBJ1-2, is DAGVTQSPTHLIKTRGQQVTLRCSPISGHKSVSWYQQVLGQGPQFIFQYYEKEERGRGNFPDRFSARQFPNYSSELNVNALLLGDSALYLCASSLVIDRIYGYTFGSGTRLTVV.

The chain has TRBV3-1 (or the pseudogene TRBV3-2) and TRBJ2-7; possible D gene TRBD1, 6 bases. CDR1 is LGHDT, CDR2 YNNKEL, per germline (reference sequence). Trimming took off 4 bases at V and 3 bases at J, with 16 bases between the two ends. This CDR3 region has 15 residues. The CDR3 here is CASSLAGAAVYEQYF. In nucleotides, the CDR3 is TGTGCCAGCAGCCTGGCAGGGGCGGCAGTCTACGAGCAGTACTTC.

The J gene is TRBJ1-2, the V gene TRBV7-9, with 7 bases lining up with TRBD1. Trimming took 8 bases from V and 4 from J; bases not matched to a gene: 7. Germline V CDR1 and CDR2: SEHNR, FQNEAQ (reference sequence). The CDR3 contains 13 residues. The CDR3 nucleotides are TGTGCCAGCGTAGGGACAGCCGGCTATGGCTACACCTTC. Translated: CASVGTAGYGYTF.

The CDR3 DNA reads TGCGCCAGCAGCTTGGGGGACAGCCCTTATCAGCCCCAGCATTTT. Amino acids: CASSLGDSPYQPQHF. V is TRBV5-1 and J is TRBJ1-5; 7 positions match TRBD1. The CDR3 runs 15 residues. J gave up 5 bases and V 0 bases, and 5 bases lay outside the gene matches. CDR1 SGHRS and CDR2 YFSETQ come from the germline V gene.

This sequence joins TRBV11-2 and TRBJ2-7; 12 bases are a match to TRBD1. Germline CDR1 and CDR2: SGHAT and FQNNGV. This CDR3 comprises 17 residues. V lost 5 bases and J lost 3; bases outside the gene matches: 11. The CDR3 sequence is CASSDFPGTGGSYEQYF. Written as DNA, the CDR3 is TGTGCCAGCAGCGATTTCCCCGGGACAGGGGGCAGCTACGAGCAGTACTTC.

This sequence joins TRBV11-2 and TRBJ1-2; 10 bases fit TRBD1. J gave up 4 bases and V 5 bases, and 7 bases lay outside the gene matches. The CDR3 is 15 residues long. CDR1 is SGHAT and CDR2 is FQNNGV in the germline V gene. CDR3 protein: CASSTRQGAGYGYTF. The CDR3 DNA reads TGTGCCAGCAGCACAAGACAGGGGGCGGGCTATGGCTACACCTTC.

In this sample, this clone turned up a few times. This rearrangement joins TRBV29-1 to TRBJ1-5; TRBD1 might be the D (6 bases). CDR1 and CDR2 (germline): SQVTM, ANQGSEA. Deletions cut 7 bases from V and 4 bases from J, with 14 bases between. The CDR3 consists of 13 residues. The chain's CDR3 is CSAGGGGNQPQHF. In DNA form, the CDR3 reads TGCAGCGCCGGTGGGGGCGGAAATCAGCCCCAGCATTTT.